The 27 T cell receptor beta chains reported below all come from one sample, sequenced in a study of blood T cell repertoires in COVID-19 (dated by TCRdb to about 2020). The library was generated by the immunoSEQ multiplex PCR assay. Entries here come from immuneACCESS through TCRdb and include only in-frame sequences with V and J called. Some clones fail to appear in such tables; in the studies checked, an unresolved V gene covers under half of the shortfall, and the cause of the remainder is unknown. In all, the sample holds some 70,000 clones, and 70% to 90% of those were seen once. Together, the top ten hold approximately 3.6% of the sample. Material for sequencing was peripheral blood. These receptors came from a woman aged 45-65 years with COVID-19, enrolled during active disease.

The count of this clone is one. CDR3 region: CASSPDRGRLETQYF. CDR3 DNA sequence: TGTGCCAGCAGCCCGGACAGGGGGCGCTTAGAGACCCAGTACTTC. V gene TRBV7-3 combines with J gene TRBJ2-5; 11 bases line up with TRBD1. The CDR3 consists of 15 residues. Germline V lookup: CDR1 SGHTA, CDR2 FQGTGA. With 5 bases clipped from V and 4 bases from J, the junction kept 6 bases outside the gene matches.

J is TRBJ2-3 and V is TRBV2; D is possibly TRBD2 (6 bases). V dropped 5 bases and J dropped 2 bases, with 14 bases sitting between them. The CDR3 contains 15 residues. The germline CDR1 and CDR2 sequences are SNHLY and FYNNEI. The DNA of the CDR3 is TGTGCCAGCAGTTGGGACTCAGGGCACACAGATACGCAGTATTTT. Encoded protein: CASSWDSGHTDTQYF. The full variable domain, completed using reference TRBV2 and TRBJ2-3, is EPEVTQTPSHQVTQMGQEVILRCVPISNHLYFYWYRQILGQKVEFLVSFYNNEISEKSEIFDDQFSVERPDGSNFTLKIRSTKLEDSAMYFCASSWDSGHTDTQYFGPGTRLTVL.

V gene TRBV6-2 or TRBV6-3 combines with J gene TRBJ2-1, with 8 bases that match TRBD2. V was clipped by 4 bases and J by 11 bases; unmatched bases: 7. Germline CDR1 is MNHEY and CDR2 is SVGEGT. This CDR3 has 13 residues. The CDR3 here is CASSSPSSGQQFF. DNA for the CDR3: TGTGCCAGCAGTTCCCCTTCTAGCGGGCAGCAGTTCTTC.

With regard to this clone: An end of the junction differs from the germline gene, which may be a read error. CDR3 in DNA: TGTGCCAGCAGGGAAGAGGACAGGGCCTATGGCTACACCTTC. Its translation: CASREEDRAYGYTF. The chain is built from TRBV6-1 and TRBJ1-2, with TRBD1 matching over 8 bases. CDR3 length: 14 amino acids. Germline-derived CDR1 and CDR2 are MNHNS and SASEGT.

V gene TRBV24-1 combines with J gene TRBJ1-5; no definite D call. This CDR3 is 13 amino acids long. The germline gives CDR1 KGHDR, CDR2 SFDVKD. V lost 5 bases, J lost 5 bases, and 9 bases lay in between. The CDR3 bases are TGTGCCACCAGTGCCCGAGGTGATCAGCCCCAGCATTTT. Encoded protein: CATSARGDQPQHF.

The V gene is TRBV9, the J gene TRBJ1-4, with D tentatively TRBD1 (6 bases). The CDR3 is made up of 15 amino acids. The V and J ends lost 4 bases and 7 bases respectively, with 17 bases between them. Germline V lookup: CDR1 SGDLS, CDR2 YYNGEE. The CDR3 DNA is TGTGCCAGCAGCCTTACAGGGATTCGGGGTGAAAAACTGTTTTTT. It specifies CASSLTGIRGEKLFF.

The chain employs TRBV28 and TRBJ2-7; 13 bases match TRBD2. Germline CDR1 is MDHEN and CDR2 is SYDVKM. The CDR3 runs to 14 residues. Trimming removed 6 bases from V and 3 bases from J; junction bases left unmatched: 2. CDR3 DNA: TGTGCCAGCAGGAGGACTAGCGGGAGCTACGAGCAGTACTTC. It translates to CASRRTSGSYEQYF.

The chain employs TRBV2 and TRBJ2-2, with TRBD2 matching 7 bases. Losses at the gene ends were 4 bases for V and 2 bases for J; bases not matched to a gene: 7. Germline V gene lookup returns CDR1 SNHLY and CDR2 FYNNEI. CDR3 length: 16 residues. In DNA, the CDR3 is TGTGCCAGCAGTGGTTCTAGCGGACGTAACACCGGGGAGCTGTTTTTT. Residues: CASSGSSGRNTGELFF.

The rearrangement links TRBV28 to TRBJ2-1; maybe TRBD1 (5 bases). Trimming removed 5 bases from V and 4 bases from J, with 12 bases in between. The CDR3 has 14 amino acids. Germline V CDR1 and CDR2: MDHEN, SYDVKM. CDR3 loop: CASSTPGPYNEQFF. DNA for the CDR3: TGTGCCAGCAGTACTCCAGGGCCTTACAATGAGCAGTTCTTC.

The chain employs TRBV27 and TRBJ1-6; D ambiguous. Germline CDR1 is MNHEY and CDR2 is SMNVEV (reference sequence). V was trimmed by 7 bases and J by 6 bases, leaving 16 bases between them. This CDR3 comprises 15 residues. The CDR3 region has the DNA TGTGCCAGCACGGAGTTTCCACCTTCTAATTCACCCCTCCACTTT. It yields the protein CASTEFPPSNSPLHF.

The chain joins TRBV4-1 to TRBJ1-2; 8 nucleotides align to TRBD1. The germline CDR1 and CDR2 sequences are MGHRA and YSYEKL. J lost 10 bases, V lost 3 bases, and 10 bases had no gene match. The CDR3 sequence is 14 residues long. The CDR3 here is CASSQDRVISYYTF. CDR3 DNA: TGCGCCAGCAGCCAGGACAGGGTGATTAGCTACTACACCTTC.

This clone appeared once. V and J are TRBV11-2 and TRBJ1-1; 7 bases line up with TRBD1. Germline lookup yields CDR1 SGHAT and CDR2 FQNNGV. This CDR3 has 14 amino acids. J was trimmed by 0 bases and V by 8 bases; bases with no gene match: 6. The CDR3 nucleotides are TGTGCCAGCTCGGGGACAGTCATGAACACTGAAGCTTTCTTT. This gives the protein CASSGTVMNTEAFF.

The rearrangement joins TRBV7-9 to TRBJ2-6; no definite D call. Germline CDR1 SEHNR, CDR2 FQNEAQ (reference sequence). The CDR3 runs to 19 residues. V gave up 5 bases and J gave up 0 bases, with 20 bases separating them. The CDR3 nucleotides read TGTGCCAGCAGCCCGCCGCTCTCCACTGCCCACTCTGGGGCCAACGTCCTGACTTTC. Its protein product is CASSPPLSTAHSGANVLTF.

V is TRBV11-3 and J is TRBJ1-1; D might be TRBD1 (6 bases). Trimming pared 5 bases from V and 5 bases from J, leaving 15 bases between. The CDR3 sequence is 14 residues long. Germline CDR1 and CDR2: SGHNT and YENEEA. The CDR3 reads CASSHRVSLTEAFF. The CDR3, as DNA: TGTGCCAGCAGCCACAGGGTATCGTTGACTGAAGCTTTCTTT. Full variable domain (missing parts from reference TRBV11-3 and TRBJ1-1): EAGVVQSPRYKIIEKKQPVAFWCNPISGHNTLYWYLQNLGQGPELLIRYENEEAVDDSQLPKDRFSAERLKGVDSTLKIQPAELGDSAVYLCASSHRVSLTEAFFGQGTRLTVV.

V usage is TRBV27 and J usage is TRBJ2-5; D is possibly TRBD2 (5 bases). This CDR3 region has 15 residues. V was clipped by 1 base and J by 2 bases, with 11 bases between them. Germline loops: CDR1 MNHEY, CDR2 SMNVEV (reference sequence). This chain's CDR3 is CASSLYGPGQETQYF. In DNA form, the CDR3 reads TGTGCCAGCAGTTTATACGGACCGGGGCAAGAGACCCAGTACTTC.

The V and J genes are TRBV5-5 and TRBJ2-7; tentatively, D is TRBD1 (5 bases). The CDR3 runs 14 residues. Trimming shortened V by 4 bases and J by 1 base, and 12 bases separated the two germline ends. Germline V gives CDR1 SGHKS, CDR2 YYEKEE (reference sequence). This CDR3 reads CASSPLDSSYEQYF. CDR3 nucleotide sequence: TGTGCCAGCAGCCCCCTAGACAGTTCCTACGAGCAGTACTTC. The variable domain in full, with the rest retrieved from reference TRBV5-5 and TRBJ2-7, is DAGVTQSPTHLIKTRGQQVTLRCSPISGHKSVSWYQQVLGQGPQFIFQYYEKEERGRGNFPDRFSARQFPNYSSELNVNALLLGDSALYLCASSPLDSSYEQYFGPGTRLTVT.

The sample holds a few counts of this clone. CDR3 loop: CASKRSGTQETQYF. CDR3 DNA sequence: TGTGCCAGTAAGAGAAGCGGGACCCAAGAGACCCAGTACTTC. V usage is TRBV19 and J usage is TRBJ2-5, with 7 bases matching TRBD2. Germline lookup yields CDR1 LNHDA and CDR2 SQIVND (reference sequence). Trimming took 7 bases from V and 1 from J; bases not matched to a gene: 6. The CDR3 contains 14 residues.

This chain links TRBV28 with TRBJ1-5; 9 bases are shared with TRBD1. The CDR3 sequence is 17 residues long. V dropped 1 base and J dropped 1; count of bases not matched to a gene: 5. Per germline, CDR1 MDHEN and CDR2 SYDVKM. CDR3 loop: CASSLYRGPGSNQPQHF. CDR3 sequence (DNA): TGTGCCAGCAGTTTATACAGGGGGCCCGGGAGCAATCAGCCCCAGCATTTT.

CDR3 region: CASSVELAGRYNEQFF. The CDR3 nucleotides are TGTGCCAGCAGCGTAGAGCTGGCGGGACGATACAATGAGCAGTTCTTC. The chain recombines TRBV9 with TRBJ2-1; perhaps TRBD2 as D (6 bases). The V and J ends lost 0 bases and 4 bases respectively, with 14 bases between them. This CDR3 has 16 residues. Looked up from germline, CDR1 is SGDLS and CDR2 is YYNGEE.

This sequence joins TRBV9 and TRBJ2-3, with a tentative D call TRBD1 (5 bases). The CDR3 extends over 15 amino acids. Trimming pared 1 base from V and 4 bases from J, leaving 13 bases between. Germline assignment: CDR1 SGDLS and CDR2 YYNGEE. CDR3 amino acids: CASSVPQGGADTQYF. As DNA, the CDR3 is TGTGCCAGCAGCGTACCCCAGGGTGGCGCAGATACGCAGTATTTT.

This chain connects TRBV5-1 to TRBJ2-7, with D tentatively TRBD2 (6 bases). V was clipped by 2 bases and J by 8 bases, with 17 bases between them. The length of the CDR3 is 14 residues. Germline CDR1 is SGHRS and CDR2 is YFSETQ. The CDR3, as DNA: TGCGCCAGCAGCTTCGGTGACCCCCGGGGGAAGCAGTACTTC. This codes for CASSFGDPRGKQYF.

The chain recombines TRBV5-1 with TRBJ2-1, with 10 positions matching TRBD2. V trimming: 4 bases; J trimming: 4 bases; junction bases outside the gene matches: 8. Germline V lookup: CDR1 SGHRS, CDR2 YFSETQ. This CDR3 has 16 residues. CDR3 in DNA: TGCGCCAGCAGCCCTTCCCTAGCGGGAGTGTACAATGAGCAGTTCTTC. Amino acid sequence: CASSPSLAGVYNEQFF.

This chain links TRBV6-5 with TRBJ1-6; D might be TRBD1 (6 bases). The V end lost 5 bases, the J end lost 7 bases, and 15 bases lay between the germline ends. The length of the CDR3 is 15 residues. Germline CDR1 is MNHEY and CDR2 is SVGAGI. The CDR3 reads CASSREGGRNSPLHF. CDR3 in DNA: TGTGCCAGCAGTCGGGAGGGGGGTAGAAATTCACCCCTCCACTTT.

The rearrangement uses TRBV9 and TRBJ2-5; TRBD1 matches 9 bases. CDR1 and CDR2 from the germline V gene are SGDLS and YYNGEE. The CDR3 runs 17 residues. The V gene end was trimmed by 1 base and the J gene end by 1 base; junction bases not matched to a gene: 8. The CDR3 DNA follows: TGTGCCAGCAGCGTAAGCCCCGGGACAGGGATCCAAGAGACCCAGTACTTC. Its protein product is CASSVSPGTGIQETQYF.

The rearrangement joins TRBV5-1 to TRBJ2-1; TRBD2 aligns across 7 bases. CDR1 and CDR2 (germline): SGHRS, YFSETQ. The length of the CDR3 is 14 residues. V lost 0 bases to trimming and J lost 6 bases; unmatched junction nucleotides: 3. The CDR3 DNA reads TGCGCCAGCAGCTTGGCTCCGGGGGGCAATGAGCAGTTCTTC. It specifies CASSLAPGGNEQFF.

V gene TRBV10-2 combines with J gene TRBJ2-7; 7 bases fit TRBD2. The germline CDR1 and CDR2 sequences are WSHSY and SAAADI. This CDR3 comprises 16 residues. Losses at the gene ends were 0 bases for V and 6 bases for J; bases not matched to a gene: 11. In DNA form, the CDR3 reads TGCGCCAGCAGTGAGTCGTTAAGGGGCGGGAGTTCCGAGCAGTACTTC. It yields the protein CASSESLRGGSSEQYF.

The V call is TRBV19, the J call TRBJ2-7, with 9 bases matching TRBD1. V shed 9 bases, J shed 6 bases, and the junction held 15 bases outside the gene matches. Germline V CDR1 and CDR2: LNHDA, SQIVND (reference sequence). This CDR3 is built from 15 residues. CDR3 loop: CARGGTGIGMGEQYF. As DNA, the CDR3 is TGTGCCAGGGGGGGGACAGGGATCGGAATGGGCGAGCAGTACTTC.